One T cell receptor beta chain is described in this entry. Per the study methods: For nucleated cells, counts were estimated from reference gene primer amplification. Generated by immunoSEQ multiplex PCR, the TCRdb table keeps only in-frame clones and is missing some. From that table come the V and J calls and clone size; the DNA was used to work out D and trimming. The table shows roughly 150,000 clones, with around three quarters occurring only once. The data belong to a study of blood T cell repertoires in COVID-19. Across the whole study: In each case, the material was cDNA or gDNA derived from T cells, B-cell-depleted T cells, or PBMCs.

J gave up 6 bases and V 3 bases, and 6 bases lay outside the gene matches. The CDR3 contains 13 residues. Germline CDR1 is SGHKS and CDR2 is YYEKEE (reference sequence). The sequencing sample was made of peripheral blood. The chain uses TRBV5-5 and TRBJ2-7; 7 bases agree with TRBD1. This sequence originates from a man aged 60 to 75 with acute or convalescent COVID-19. For the CDR3, the DNA is TGTGCCAGCAGCTCTACAGGGGTGTTCGAGCAGTACTTC. Translating it yields CASSSTGVFEQYF.